Included here is one T cell receptor (beta chain) sequence, with context. These data originate in a study of cytomegalovirus exposure and HLA in healthy donors. Both 60 Vbeta primers and 13 Jbeta primers went into the PCR. The protocol was immunoSEQ multiplex PCR, while the TCRdb copy is restricted to in-frame clones and leaves out a portion. The sample holds just over 150,000 clones, roughly 80% seen once. The CDR3 has 13 amino acids. Germline values: CDR1 SGHTS, CDR2 YDEGEE. V was pared by 10 bases and J by 4 bases, with 15 bases between. The sequenced material came from PBMCs. This TCR came from a man aged 18 to 29 in good health and CMV-seronegative. The chain links TRBV5-8 to TRBJ2-1; a weak D match, TRBD2 (6 bases). CDR3 loop: CASRRGFYNEQFF. CDR3 bases: TGTGCCTCCCGACGGGGGTTTTACAATGAGCAGTTCTTC. Drawing the rest from reference TRBV5-8 and TRBJ2-1, the complete variable domain is EAGVTQSPTHLIKTRGQQATLRCSPISGHTSVYWYQQALGLGLQFLLWYDEGEERNRGNFPPRFSGRQFPNYSSELNVNALELEDSALYLCASRRGFYNEQFFGPGTRLTVL.